The 29 T cell receptor beta chains reported below all come from one sample, sequenced in a study of blood T cell repertoires in COVID-19. Sequencing used immunoSEQ multiplex PCR; TCRdb keeps in-frame clones, though not all of them. The sample records hundreds of thousands of clones, roughly 85% being singletons. The specimen was peripheral blood. The receptors shown here come from an elderly woman with acute or convalescent COVID-19.

This rearrangement joins TRBV18 to TRBJ1-2; a weak D match, TRBD1 (6 bases). V was trimmed by 1 base and J by 4 bases, leaving 25 bases between them. Germline loops: CDR1 KGHSH, CDR2 LQKENI. The CDR3 runs 19 residues. The CDR3, as DNA: TGTGCCAGCTCACCACAGCCCCCTTCTGGGGGGGGCAGAACCTATGGCTACACCTTC. This codes for CASSPQPPSGGGRTYGYTF.

This rearrangement joins TRBV19 to TRBJ2-3; 9 bases line up with TRBD2. The CDR3 is 15 amino acids. Germline V CDR1 and CDR2: LNHDA, SQIVND (reference sequence). The ends lost 8 bases at V and 4 bases at J; junction bases unmatched: 10. CDR3 bases: TGTGCCAGTCGTTCCGGCGGGGGGGTGCCAGATACGCAGTATTTT. Its protein product is CASRSGGGVPDTQYF. Based on the CDR3 plus reference TRBV19 and TRBJ2-3, the full variable domain is DGGITQSPKYLFRKEGQNVTLSCEQNLNHDAMYWYRQDPGQGLRLIYYSQIVNDFQKGDIAEGYSVSREKKESFPLTVTSAQKNPTAFYLCASRSGGGVPDTQYFGPGTRLTVL.

This chain connects TRBV2 to TRBJ1-4; 10 positions match TRBD1. V gave up 8 bases and J gave up 5 bases; unmatched junction bases: 5. Germline CDR1 reads SNHLY; CDR2 reads FYNNEI. There are 14 residues in the CDR3. The CDR3 nucleotides read TGTGCCAGCGCGGCGGACAGGGGGAATGAAAAACTGTTTTTT. Protein product: CASAADRGNEKLFF. Drawing the rest from reference TRBV2 and TRBJ1-4, the complete variable domain is EPEVTQTPSHQVTQMGQEVILRCVPISNHLYFYWYRQILGQKVEFLVSFYNNEISEKSEIFDDQFSVERPDGSNFTLKIRSTKLEDSAMYFCASAADRGNEKLFFGSGTQLSVL.

The chain is built from TRBV7-2 and TRBJ2-1, with 9 bases that match TRBD2. This CDR3 contains 13 residues. Germline CDR1 reads SGHTA; CDR2 reads FQGNSA. V shed 6 bases, J shed 10 bases, and the junction held 7 bases outside the gene matches. CDR3 bases: TGTGCCAGCAGTCCTAGCGGGGCTGGGGAGCAGTTCTTC. Translated, it gives CASSPSGAGEQFF.

The CDR3 nucleotides read TGCAGTGCTAGTCGAGCGGGGGGTCAGGTTGAGACCCAGTACTTC. It codes for CSASRAGGQVETQYF. The V gene is TRBV20-1, the J gene TRBJ2-5; 9 bases map to TRBD2. The CDR3 is 15 residues long. Germline CDR1 and CDR2: DFQATT and SNEGSKA (reference sequence). The ends lost 3 bases at V and 5 bases at J; junction bases unmatched: 10.

This chain joins TRBV6-5 and TRBJ2-7; tentative D call: TRBD1 (5 bases). Germline CDR1 reads MNHEY; CDR2 reads SVGAGI. Trimming stripped 1 base from V and 3 bases from J, with 13 bases between. This CDR3 region has 15 residues. CDR3 in amino acids: CASSYLFGANYEQYF. As DNA, the CDR3 is TGTGCCAGCAGTTACTTGTTTGGGGCCAACTACGAGCAGTACTTC.

The chain links TRBV11-2 to TRBJ2-7; TRBD2 aligns across 7 bases. Trimming at V came to 2 bases and at J to 1 base, leaving 17 bases not matched to a gene. Germline loops: CDR1 SGHAT, CDR2 FQNNGV. This CDR3 has 19 residues. CDR3 DNA sequence: TGTGCCAGCAGCTTAATGGTCAGATTAGGGACTACCCGATCCTACGAGCAGTACTTC. Amino acid sequence: CASSLMVRLGTTRSYEQYF.

This clone occurred once. Here the CDR3 reads CASSSSGPGREAFF. In nucleotides, the CDR3 is TGTGCCAGCAGCTCCTCTGGGCCGGGGAGGGAAGCTTTCTTT. V and J are TRBV7-2 and TRBJ1-1; D remains ambiguous. The CDR3 is 14 amino acids. Between the trimmed V and J ends, which lost 4 bases and 8 bases, there was a span of 17 bases. CDR1 is SGHTA, CDR2 FQGNSA, per germline.

This chain connects TRBV6-5 to TRBJ1-4, with a tentative D call TRBD1 (6 bases). V was clipped by 0 bases and J by 8 bases, with 13 bases between them. This CDR3 is built from 15 residues. Germline CDR1 and CDR2: MNHEY and SVGAGI. CDR3 amino acids: CASSYSAGAGEKLFF. DNA of the CDR3: TGTGCCAGCAGTTACTCCGCGGGGGCAGGGGAAAAACTGTTTTTT.

J is TRBJ1-3 and V is TRBV7-9, with D uncertain. Germline values: CDR1 SEHNR, CDR2 FQNEAQ (reference sequence). The ends were cut back, 1 base at V and 1 base at J, with 8 bases in the middle. The CDR3 extends over 15 amino acids. The CDR3 nucleotides read TGTGCCAGCAGCTTAGGATCCCTATCTGGAAACACCATATATTTT. It yields the protein CASSLGSLSGNTIYF.

The CDR3 protein is CASSPRGTEAFF. DNA for the CDR3: TGTGCCAGCTCCCCAAGGGGCACTGAAGCTTTCTTT. V gene TRBV2 combines with J gene TRBJ1-1; D perhaps matches TRBD1 (5 bases). This CDR3 region has 12 residues. Germline values: CDR1 SNHLY, CDR2 FYNNEI. Trimming took off 8 bases at V and 4 bases at J, with 11 bases between the two ends.

The genes are TRBV7-3 and TRBJ1-5, with D perhaps matching TRBD1 (6 bases). Trimming took 1 base from V and 9 from J, leaving 10 bases between them. The germline V gene has CDR1 SGHTA and CDR2 FQGTGA. The CDR3 extends over 13 amino acids. The DNA for the CDR3 is TGTGCCAGCAGCTTAAGGGGACAAGGGCCCCAGCATTTT. Its protein product is CASSLRGQGPQHF.

This clone came up once. The rearrangement uses TRBV9 and TRBJ2-2; TRBD1 matches 7 bases. CDR1 and CDR2 from the germline V gene are SGDLS and YYNGEE. J lost 0 bases, V lost 9 bases, and 5 bases had no gene match. This CDR3 region has 14 residues. The CDR3 DNA is TGTGCCACCAATACAGGGGCGAACACCGGGGAGCTGTTTTTT. This sequence encodes CATNTGANTGELFF. Full variable domain (rest looked up from reference TRBV9 and TRBJ2-2): DSGVTQTPKHLITATGQRVTLRCSPRSGDLSVYWYQQSLDQGLQFLIQYYNGEERAKGNILERFSAQQFPDLHSELNLSSLELGDSALYFCATNTGANTGELFFGEGSRLTVL.

Only a few counts were recorded for this clone. The chain couples TRBV3-1 (or the pseudogene TRBV3-2) to TRBJ1-1, with 7 bases fitting TRBD1. CDR1 and CDR2 (germline): LGHDT, YNNKEL (reference sequence). V shed 3 bases, J shed 0 bases, and the junction held 4 bases outside the gene matches. The CDR3 covers 15 residues. CDR3 residues: CASSHAGGLNTEAFF. The CDR3, as DNA: TGTGCCAGCAGCCACGCAGGGGGATTGAACACTGAAGCTTTCTTT.

The V gene is TRBV7-2, the J gene TRBJ1-3, with D possibly matching TRBD1 (5 bases). CDR1 and CDR2 from the germline V gene are SGHTA and FQGNSA. This CDR3 contains 15 residues. The V and J ends lost 0 bases and 12 bases respectively, with 18 bases between them. CDR3 residues: CASSLALPSPGGIYF. The CDR3 DNA reads TGTGCCAGCAGCTTAGCGTTGCCCTCTCCCGGGGGCATATATTTT.

Details on this clone: The same CDR3 also results from other DNA sequences found in this sample. The genes are TRBV28 and TRBJ1-6; tentative D call: TRBD1 (5 bases). The CDR3 runs to 15 residues. The germline V gene has CDR1 MDHEN and CDR2 SYDVKM. V was trimmed by 2 bases and J by 4 bases, leaving 9 bases between them. CDR3 region: CASSLGGGYNSPLHF. The CDR3 region has the DNA TGTGCCAGCAGTTTAGGTGGGGGGTATAATTCACCCCTCCACTTT.

This clone has just one count. This rearrangement joins TRBV7-2 to TRBJ2-5; D is possibly TRBD2 (6 bases). Germline CDR1 reads SGHTA; CDR2 reads FQGNSA. This CDR3 comprises 14 residues. The V gene lost 2 bases and the J gene lost 5 bases, with 12 bases spanning the gap. The CDR3 spells CASSLNGAGETQYF. In DNA, the CDR3 is TGTGCCAGCAGCTTAAACGGGGCGGGGGAGACCCAGTACTTC.

The chain employs TRBV7-3 and TRBJ1-1, with a weak D call TRBD1 (5 bases). Germline V gene data show CDR1 as SGHTA and CDR2 as FQGTGA. V was cut by 5 bases and J by 1 base, with 14 bases left in between. This CDR3 region has 15 residues. The CDR3 is CASSLHGGENTEAFF. CDR3 coding DNA: TGTGCCAGCAGCCTACACGGGGGAGAGAACACTGAAGCTTTCTTT.

The chain carries TRBV4-1 and TRBJ2-7; 14 bases are a match to TRBD2. Germline CDR1 is MGHRA and CDR2 is YSYEKL. V lost 0 bases to trimming and J lost 0 bases; unmatched junction nucleotides: 10. The CDR3 spans 20 residues. The CDR3 coding sequence is TGCGCCAGCAGCCAAGATCACGGACTAGCGGGGGGCCAGAGCTCCTACGAGCAGTACTTC. As protein: CASSQDHGLAGGQSSYEQYF.

The rearrangement links TRBV6-5 to TRBJ1-2, with 11 nucleotides matching TRBD1. Germline CDR1 reads MNHEY; CDR2 reads SVGAGI. The CDR3 loop spans 16 amino acids. V lost 4 bases and J lost 5; bases outside the gene matches: 9. The CDR3 region has the DNA TGTGCCAGCAGTTCACCCCGGACAGGGGGCGGTTATGGCTACACCTTC. This sequence encodes CASSSPRTGGGYGYTF.

The chain employs TRBV28 and TRBJ2-5; 7 nucleotides line up with TRBD1. The germline V gene encodes CDR1 MDHEN and CDR2 SYDVKM. V shed 3 bases, J shed 7 bases, and the junction held 11 bases outside the gene matches. The CDR3 is 15 residues long. CDR3: CASSFQAGGLGTQYF. In DNA form, the CDR3 reads TGTGCCAGCAGTTTCCAGGCAGGGGGTCTAGGGACCCAGTACTTC.

The chain has TRBV10-3 and TRBJ2-2; TRBD1 matches 8 bases. Germline V CDR1 and CDR2: ENHRY, SYGVKD. The J segment lost 7 bases and the V segment lost 10 bases, leaving 11 bases of the junction unmatched. This CDR3 is built from 14 residues. In DNA, the CDR3 is TGTGCCACTGGTGGACAGGGTGGTAACGGGGAGCTGTTTTTT. Protein: CATGGQGGNGELFF.

The chain carries TRBV7-3 and TRBJ1-2; perhaps TRBD1 as D (5 bases). The CDR3 is 12 residues long. The V gene's germline CDR1 is SGHTA and CDR2 FQGTGA. Trimming took 5 bases from V and 8 from J, leaving 12 bases between them. The CDR3 DNA reads as TGTGCCAGCAGCGGGGACTCAAGGGGCTACACCTTC. It specifies CASSGDSRGYTF.

A remark on this clone: Distinct nucleotide sequences in the sample also encode this CDR3. The chain uses TRBV29-1 and TRBJ1-1; 10 bases fit TRBD1. The germline V gene encodes CDR1 SQVTM and CDR2 ANQGSEA. CDR3 length equals 14 residues. With V trimmed by 4 bases and J by 4 bases, 6 bases remained unmatched. CDR3 DNA: TGCAGCGTTGGTCCCGGACAGGGGGTCACTGAAGCTTTCTTT. Translation gives CSVGPGQGVTEAFF.

The gene calls are TRBV29-1 and TRBJ1-2; D is unclear. CDR3 length: 13 amino acids. V was trimmed by 3 bases and J by 3 bases, leaving 11 bases between them. Germline V gene lookup returns CDR1 SQVTM and CDR2 ANQGSEA. CDR3 in amino acids: CSVEGGSDYGYTF. In DNA form, the CDR3 reads TGCAGCGTTGAGGGAGGGTCCGACTATGGCTACACCTTC. Together with reference TRBV29-1 and TRBJ1-2, the CDR3 gives the full variable domain: SAVISQKPSRDICQRGTSLTIQCQVDSQVTMMFWYRQQPGQSLTLIATANQGSEATYESGFVIDKFPISRPNLTFSTLTVSNMSPEDSSIYLCSVEGGSDYGYTFGSGTRLTVV.

The rearrangement joins TRBV15 to TRBJ2-5; possibly TRBD1 for D (5 bases). The CDR3 consists of 17 residues. Trimming stripped 2 bases from V and 4 bases from J, with 20 bases between. Germline V lookup: CDR1 LNHNV, CDR2 YYDKDF (reference sequence). The CDR3 sequence is CATSRLGARSAPETQYF. The CDR3 DNA reads TGTGCCACCAGCAGACTTGGGGCCAGGAGCGCCCCAGAGACCCAGTACTTC.

This clone was recorded once. The V gene is TRBV9, the J gene TRBJ1-2; maybe TRBD1 (6 bases). Looked up from germline, CDR1 is SGDLS and CDR2 is YYNGEE. Deletions cut 0 bases from V and 0 bases from J, with 12 bases between. The CDR3 runs to 16 residues. For the CDR3, the DNA is TGTGCCAGCAGCGTAGCTCGGGACAATACTAACTATGGCTACACCTTC. Its translation is CASSVARDNTNYGYTF. Using reference TRBV9 and TRBJ1-2 for the parts outside the CDR3, the full variable domain is DSGVTQTPKHLITATGQRVTLRCSPRSGDLSVYWYQQSLDQGLQFLIQYYNGEERAKGNILERFSAQQFPDLHSELNLSSLELGDSALYFCASSVARDNTNYGYTFGSGTRLTVV.

The rearrangement joins TRBV11-3 to TRBJ1-1; D uncertain. Trimming stripped 6 bases from V and 0 bases from J, with 11 bases between. The germline V gene has CDR1 SGHNT and CDR2 YENEEA. CDR3 length: 14 amino acids. The CDR3 sequence is CASSRMEMNTEAFF. In DNA, the CDR3 is TGTGCCAGCAGTCGAATGGAGATGAACACTGAAGCTTTCTTT. Complete variable domain (other parts from reference TRBV11-3 and TRBJ1-1): EAGVVQSPRYKIIEKKQPVAFWCNPISGHNTLYWYLQNLGQGPELLIRYENEEAVDDSQLPKDRFSAERLKGVDSTLKIQPAELGDSAVYLCASSRMEMNTEAFFGQGTRLTVV.

The rearrangement joins TRBV5-1 to TRBJ2-6; 7 bases are shared with TRBD1. The CDR3 runs to 20 residues. The J segment lost 1 base and the V segment lost 4 bases, leaving 17 bases of the junction unmatched. CDR1 and CDR2 from the germline V gene are SGHRS and YFSETQ. CDR3 sequence (DNA): TGCGCCAGCAGCCTAAGCCTACAGGGGTGGATAGGGTCTGGGGCCAACGTCCTGACTTTC. Its translation is CASSLSLQGWIGSGANVLTF.